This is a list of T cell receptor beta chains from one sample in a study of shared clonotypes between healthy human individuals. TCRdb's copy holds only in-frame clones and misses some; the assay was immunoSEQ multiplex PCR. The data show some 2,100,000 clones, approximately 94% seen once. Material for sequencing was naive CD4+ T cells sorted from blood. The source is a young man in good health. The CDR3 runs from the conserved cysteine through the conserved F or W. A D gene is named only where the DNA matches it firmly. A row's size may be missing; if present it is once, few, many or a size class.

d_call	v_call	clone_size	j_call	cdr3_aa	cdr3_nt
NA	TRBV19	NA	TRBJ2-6	CASSTGAGANVLTF	TGTGCCAGTAGTACAGGGGCTGGGGCCAACGTCCTGACTTTC
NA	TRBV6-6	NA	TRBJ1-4	CASSYGEKLFF	TGTGCCAGCAGTTACGGAGAAAAACTGTTTTTT
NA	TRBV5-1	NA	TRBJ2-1	CASSLGEGRPWQFF	TGCGCCAGCAGCTTGGGGGAAGGAAGGCCGTGGCAGTTCTTC
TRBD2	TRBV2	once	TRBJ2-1	CASSVVLAGGNEQFF	TGTGCCAGCAGTGTTGTACTAGCGGGGGGAAATGAGCAGTTCTTC
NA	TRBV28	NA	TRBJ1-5	CALGGTSNQPQHF	TGTGCCCTCGGCGGGACATCCAATCAGCCCCAGCATTTT
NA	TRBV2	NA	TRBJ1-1	CASSTGRRTEAFF	TGTGCCAGCAGTACAGGGAGGAGAACTGAAGCTTTCTTT
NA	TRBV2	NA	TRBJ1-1	CASRRTTNTEAFF	TGTGCCAGCAGGAGGACAACGAACACTGAAGCTTTCTTT
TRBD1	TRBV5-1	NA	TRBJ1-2	CASSSGGTAYGYTF	TGCGCCAGCAGCTCCGGGGGGACAGCCTATGGCTACACCTTC
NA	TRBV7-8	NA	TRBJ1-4	CASSSMGREKLFF	TGTGCCAGCAGCTCTATGGGCCGTGAAAAACTGTTTTTT
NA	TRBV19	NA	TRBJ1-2	CASSREGRNYGYTF	TGTGCCAGTAGTCGGGAGGGTAGGAACTATGGCTACACCTTC
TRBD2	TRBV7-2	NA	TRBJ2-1	CASSSGLAGLYNEQFF	TGTGCCAGCAGCTCTGGACTAGCGGGACTTTACAATGAGCAGTTCTTC
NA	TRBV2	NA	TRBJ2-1	CASSINRVGYNEQFF	TGTGCCAGCAGCATAAACAGGGTGGGGTACAATGAGCAGTTCTTC
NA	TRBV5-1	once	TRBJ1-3	CASSLEGVSSGNTIYF	TGCGCCAGCAGCTTGGAAGGGGTGAGCTCTGGAAACACCATATATTTT
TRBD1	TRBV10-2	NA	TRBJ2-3	CASSESGGPTDTQYF	TGCGCCAGCAGTGAATCAGGGGGCCCCACAGATACGCAGTATTTT
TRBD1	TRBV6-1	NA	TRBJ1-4	CASSPTGVTNEKLFF	TGTGCCAGCAGTCCGACAGGGGTAACTAATGAAAAACTGTTTTTT